These T cell receptor beta chains were read from a single sample in a study of early stage breast cancer tumors. Measured with immunoSEQ multiplex PCR; TCRdb has only the in-frame clones, and not every one. The repertoire holds 40,000 to 60,000 clones, with approximately 80% as singletons. Sequencing was done on a sample of blood. Receptor source: a person aged 45 to 59 with breast cancer. The CDR3 runs from the conserved cysteine through the conserved F or W. D genes are given only for firm matches. Only part of the rows carry a size: once, few, many, or a class if the clone is expanded.

>.|.|TRBV4-2|TRBJ2-3
TGTGCCAGCAGCCAAGGCGGGGCCTCCGGCGATACGCAGTATTTT
CASSQGGASGDTQYF
>TRBD1|.|TRBV28|TRBJ1-5
TGTGCCAGCAGTCCACCGACAGGGAGTCAGCCCCAGCATTTT
CASSPPTGSQPQHF
>TRBD1|few|TRBV7-9|TRBJ2-7
TGTGCCAGCAGCCCCGGGACAGGGCCCTACGAGCAGTACTTC
CASSPGTGPYEQYF
>TRBD1|.|TRBV15|TRBJ1-4
TGTGCCACCAGCAGAGGACAGGGGAATGAAAAACTGTTTTTT
CATSRGQGNEKLFF
>TRBD2|.|TRBV5-5|TRBJ2-3
TGTGCCAGCAGCGGGAGGGGTCGGCCAGGGAGCACAGATACGCAGTATTTT
CASSGRGRPGSTDTQYF
>.|.|TRBV7-9|TRBJ2-3
TGTGCCAGCAGCTTGGGGCTTCCTGCAGGGGATACGCAGTATTTT
CASSLGLPAGDTQYF
>.|once|TRBV2|TRBJ2-1
TGTGCCAGCAGTGAAGCGCAGGGCGCTAACAATGAGCAGTTCTTC
CASSEAQGANNEQFF
>TRBD1|.|TRBV11-1|TRBJ2-7
TGTGCCAGCAGCTTTAGGACAGGGGCCTACGAGCAGTACTTC
CASSFRTGAYEQYF
>TRBD1|.|TRBV28|TRBJ1-4
TGTGCCAGCATCCCGGGACAGGTGCGTGAAAAACTGTTTTTT
CASIPGQVREKLFF
>.|once|TRBV5-3|TRBJ1-4
TGTGCCAGAAGCGGAGACACCGAATCAAATGAAAAACTGTTTTTT
CARSGDTESNEKLFF
>TRBD1|.|TRBV28|TRBJ2-5
TGTGCCAGCAGTGACTACGACAGGGGGAGTAAGGAGACCCAGTACTTC
CASSDYDRGSKETQYF
>TRBD1|.|TRBV30|TRBJ1-6
TGTGCCTGGAGTGACTGGACAGGGGATAATTCACCCCTCCACTTT
CAWSDWTGDNSPLHF
>.|.|TRBV5-5|TRBJ1-1
TGTGCCAGCAGCTTGTCCAGACTATCTGAAGCTTTCTTT
CASSLSRLSEAFF
>TRBD2|.|TRBV5-1|TRBJ2-1
TGCGCCAGCAAGGGGGGGGCTAGCGGGGACAATGAGCAGTTCTTC
CASKGGASGDNEQFF
>.|.|TRBV7-3|TRBJ2-1
TGTGCCAGCAGCTTTACAGGGATCAATGAGCAGTTCTTC
CASSFTGINEQFF
>.|.|TRBV7-3|TRBJ2-5
TGTGCCAGCAGCTTAACGTCCGGGGGATTAGAGACCCAGTACTTC
CASSLTSGGLETQYF
>TRBD2|.|TRBV10-1|TRBJ2-2
TGCGCCAGCAGTGGGGGGGGTACCGGGGAGCTGTTTTTT
CASSGGGTGELFF
>.|.|TRBV2|TRBJ2-7
TGTGCCAGCAGTGACAGGGGCGAGCAGTACTTC
CASSDRGEQYF